These 24 T cell receptor beta chains were all obtained from the same sample, sequenced in a study of blood T cell repertoires in COVID-19. Profiling relied on immunoSEQ multiplex PCR, and the TCRdb table lists in-frame clones only, not all of them. This table has about 170,000 clones, 82% appearing once. Input material: peripheral blood. Source of these receptors: a woman older than 75 with active or convalescent COVID-19.

A remark on this clone: At one boundary the junction diverges from the germline segment, which might be a read error. This chain links TRBV7-3 with TRBJ2-1; TRBD1 aligns across 7 bases. This CDR3 contains 15 residues. From germline, CDR1 is SGHTA and CDR2 FQGTGA. The CDR3 DNA is TGTGCCAGTAGCTTAGGCAGGGGGTTGTCGTATGAGCAGTTCTTC. It yields the protein CASSLGRGLSYEQFF.

This clone was seen more than once but under ten times. CDR3: CASSLFPAGAGYEQYF. CDR3 nucleotide sequence: TGTGCCAGCAGTTTATTTCCAGCGGGAGCGGGGTACGAGCAGTACTTC. The chain employs TRBV28 and TRBJ2-7, with 8 positions matching TRBD2. Germline V gene sequence: CDR1 MDHEN, CDR2 SYDVKM. The ends lost 1 base at V and 4 bases at J; junction bases unmatched: 9. This CDR3 spans 16 amino acids. Together with reference TRBV28 and TRBJ2-7, the CDR3 gives the full variable domain: DVKVTQSSRYLVKRTGEKVFLECVQDMDHENMFWYRQDPGLGLRLIYFSYDVKMKEKGDIPEGYSVSREKKERFSLILESASTNQTSMYLCASSLFPAGAGYEQYFGPGTRLTVT.

J is TRBJ2-5 and V is TRBV11-2; 8 bases map to TRBD2. Germline values: CDR1 SGHAT, CDR2 FQNNGV. The CDR3 spans 15 residues. V shed 3 bases, J shed 5 bases, and the junction held 8 bases outside the gene matches. This CDR3 reads CASSLGGLVYETQYF. CDR3 nucleotide sequence: TGTGCCAGCAGCTTGGGGGGACTAGTTTACGAGACCCAGTACTTC.

The chain combines TRBV27 with TRBJ2-7, with 8 bases fitting TRBD2. V gave up 8 bases and J gave up 1 base; unmatched junction bases: 13. Per germline, CDR1 MNHEY and CDR2 SMNVEV (reference sequence). The CDR3 covers 16 residues. In DNA form, the CDR3 reads TGTGCCAGCCCTCGAACCGGGACTAGACTATCCTACGAGCAGTACTTC. This sequence encodes CASPRTGTRLSYEQYF.

CDR3: CASGRDTYEQYF. DNA for the CDR3: TGCGCCAGCGGCAGGGACACCTACGAGCAGTACTTC. The rearrangement links TRBV5-1 to TRBJ2-7; perhaps TRBD1 as D (6 bases). This CDR3 spans 12 amino acids. The germline CDR1 and CDR2 sequences are SGHRS and YFSETQ. Trimming stripped 7 bases from V and 2 bases from J, with 10 bases between.

The chain has TRBV9 and TRBJ2-1; D gene unclear. V gave up 0 bases and J gave up 1 base, with 8 bases separating them. The CDR3 loop spans 15 amino acids. Germline V gene sequence: CDR1 SGDLS, CDR2 YYNGEE. The CDR3 sequence: CASSVGGTSYNEQFF. The CDR3 nucleotides read TGTGCCAGCAGCGTAGGCGGAACTTCCTACAATGAGCAGTTCTTC.

This chain connects TRBV6-2 or TRBV6-3 to TRBJ2-1; TRBD2 agrees at 11 bases. V shed 2 bases, J shed 1 base, and the junction held 4 bases outside the gene matches. This CDR3 has 17 amino acids. Germline lookup yields CDR1 MNHEY and CDR2 SVGEGT. The CDR3 DNA is TGTGCCAGCAGTTACGTTAGCGGGAGGGGGTCCTACAATGAGCAGTTCTTC. Translation: CASSYVSGRGSYNEQFF.

The CDR3 protein is CASTGTSGYADTQYF. The CDR3 DNA follows: TGTGCCAGCACGGGCACTAGCGGGTACGCAGATACGCAGTATTTT. The chain couples TRBV28 to TRBJ2-3; 9 positions match TRBD2. V dropped 7 bases and J dropped 4; count of bases not matched to a gene: 9. This CDR3 comprises 15 residues. The germline V gene encodes CDR1 MDHEN and CDR2 SYDVKM.

The chain carries TRBV2 and TRBJ2-1; 8 nucleotides match TRBD1. The CDR3 sequence is 14 residues long. V lost 6 bases and J lost 10; bases outside the gene matches: 11. Looked up from germline, CDR1 is SNHLY and CDR2 is FYNNEI. This CDR3 reads CASRKTGVVGEQFF. The DNA for the CDR3 is TGTGCCAGCAGAAAGACAGGGGTGGTCGGAGAGCAGTTCTTC.

J is TRBJ1-2 and V is TRBV10-3; weak D call: TRBD1 (6 bases). The CDR3 runs 13 residues. Germline lookup yields CDR1 ENHRY and CDR2 SYGVKD. V was clipped by 2 bases and J by 4 bases, with 8 bases between them. The CDR3 loop reads CAISERGTYGYTF. The CDR3 coding sequence is TGTGCCATCAGTGAGAGGGGGACCTATGGCTACACCTTC.

CDR3: CASATDLNTEAFF. Written as DNA, the CDR3 is TGCGCCAGTGCGACAGATCTGAACACTGAAGCTTTCTTT. V is TRBV5-1 and J is TRBJ1-1, with a weak D call TRBD1 (5 bases). The germline CDR1 and CDR2 sequences are SGHRS and YFSETQ. Trimming left V 8 bases short and J 0 bases short, with 11 bases between. The CDR3 totals 13 residues.

The rearrangement uses TRBV19 and TRBJ2-2, with TRBD2 as a possible D gene (6 bases). Trimming cost V 3 bases and J 6 bases, with 20 bases left between them. The CDR3 has 17 amino acids. Looked up from germline, CDR1 is LNHDA and CDR2 is SQIVND (reference sequence). The CDR3: CASSMLSVAARAGELFF. The CDR3, as DNA: TGTGCCAGTAGTATGTTATCGGTAGCGGCGAGGGCCGGGGAGCTGTTTTTT. Drawing the rest from reference TRBV19 and TRBJ2-2, the complete variable domain is DGGITQSPKYLFRKEGQNVTLSCEQNLNHDAMYWYRQDPGQGLRLIYYSQIVNDFQKGDIAEGYSVSREKKESFPLTVTSAQKNPTAFYLCASSMLSVAARAGELFFGEGSRLTVL.

The V call is TRBV29-1, the J call TRBJ1-2; D perhaps matches TRBD1 (5 bases). Trimming left V 3 bases short and J 8 bases short, with 16 bases between. The germline V gene encodes CDR1 SQVTM and CDR2 ANQGSEA. This CDR3 region has 13 residues. The CDR3 reads CSVEGLMRQGYTF. CDR3 coding DNA: TGCAGCGTTGAGGGACTGATGCGCCAGGGCTACACCTTC.

The J gene is TRBJ1-1, the V gene TRBV7-9; no definite D call. The germline gives CDR1 SEHNR, CDR2 FQNEAQ (reference sequence). V lost 3 bases and J 1 base, leaving 9 bases between the germline ends. The CDR3 is made up of 14 amino acids. The CDR3 here is CASSLGRENTEAFF. The CDR3 DNA reads TGTGCCAGCAGCTTGGGGAGGGAGAACACTGAAGCTTTCTTT.

In its sample, this clone was seen a few times. The rearrangement joins TRBV7-9 to TRBJ1-1; TRBD1 agrees at 8 bases. Trimming took 3 bases from V and 10 from J; bases not matched to a gene: 4. The CDR3 is 12 amino acids. Germline assignment: CDR1 SEHNR and CDR2 FQNEAQ (reference sequence). The CDR3 reads CASSLDRDGAFF. The DNA for the CDR3 is TGTGCCAGCAGCTTGGACAGGGATGGAGCTTTCTTT. Using reference TRBV7-9 and TRBJ1-1 for the parts outside the CDR3, the full variable domain is DTGVSQNPRHKITKRGQNVTFRCDPISEHNRLYWYRQTLGQGPEFLTYFQNEAQLEKSRLLSDRFSAERPKGSFSTLEIQRTEQGDSAMYLCASSLDRDGAFFGQGTRLTVV.

The chain employs TRBV7-8 and TRBJ2-1; 7 bases are a match to TRBD1. The V and J ends lost 0 bases and 5 bases, in that order; junction bases with no gene match: 7. Germline V CDR1 and CDR2: SGHVS, FQNEAQ. The CDR3 spans 16 residues. The CDR3 spells CASSLAQRGLDNEQFF. CDR3 in DNA: TGTGCCAGCAGCTTAGCACAGAGGGGGCTTGACAATGAGCAGTTCTTC.

V and J are TRBV6-1 and TRBJ1-4; D is unresolved. Trimming pared 4 bases from V and 3 bases from J, leaving 15 bases between. Germline values: CDR1 MNHNS, CDR2 SASEGT. The CDR3 consists of 16 residues. The DNA of the CDR3 is TGTGCCAGCAGTGTGCAGGCAGCCGCTGCTAATGAAAAACTGTTTTTT. Protein sequence: CASSVQAAAANEKLFF.

The V and J genes are TRBV18 and TRBJ2-7, with 7 bases lining up with TRBD1. Germline loops: CDR1 KGHSH, CDR2 LQKENI. CDR3 length: 13 amino acids. J gave up 6 bases and V 2 bases, and 4 bases lay outside the gene matches. The CDR3 protein is CASSPDRAGEQYF. CDR3 DNA sequence: TGTGCCAGCTCACCAGACAGGGCGGGCGAGCAGTACTTC. Complete variable domain (other parts from reference TRBV18 and TRBJ2-7): NAGVMQNPRHLVRRRGQEARLRCSPMKGHSHVYWYRQLPEEGLKFMVYLQKENIIDESGMPKERFSAEFPKEGPSILRIQQVVRGDSAAYFCASSPDRAGEQYFGPGTRLTVT.

This clone occurred a few times. J is TRBJ2-1 and V is TRBV18, with 7 bases matching TRBD2. The CDR3 covers 16 residues. The trim removed 1 base at V and 6 bases at J, leaving 9 bases unmatched. Germline lookup yields CDR1 KGHSH and CDR2 LQKENI. The CDR3 spells CASSPLREGRGNEQFF. For the CDR3, the DNA is TGTGCCAGCTCACCACTAAGGGAGGGCCGGGGCAATGAGCAGTTCTTC.

CDR3 region: CASSLGGSYNSPLHF. The CDR3 coding sequence is TGTGCCAGCAGCTTAGGAGGCAGCTATAATTCACCCCTCCACTTT. The chain recombines TRBV7-9 with TRBJ1-6, with D uncertain. The CDR3 has 15 amino acids. Germline values: CDR1 SEHNR, CDR2 FQNEAQ (reference sequence). Between the trimmed V and J ends, which lost 1 base and 3 bases, there was a span of 7 bases.

The V and J genes are TRBV28 and TRBJ1-5, with TRBD1 as a possible D gene (5 bases). The CDR3 has 16 amino acids. Trimming removed 5 bases from V and 3 bases from J, with 17 bases in between. Germline V gene data show CDR1 as MDHEN and CDR2 as SYDVKM. CDR3 nucleotide sequence: TGTGCCAGCAGTCCCCCCGGACACCTCAACAATCAGCCCCAGCATTTT. Amino acid sequence: CASSPPGHLNNQPQHF.

The V call is TRBV7-6, the J call TRBJ2-7; D is possibly TRBD1 (6 bases). V gave up 5 bases and J gave up 2 bases, with 22 bases separating them. CDR3 length equals 17 residues. The germline V gene has CDR1 SGHVS and CDR2 FNYEAQ. The CDR3 sequence is CASSPQGSRGATYEQYF. The CDR3 region has the DNA TGTGCCAGCAGCCCCCAAGGGAGCAGGGGCGCAACCTACGAGCAGTACTTC.

This rearrangement joins TRBV11-2 to TRBJ2-7; D may be TRBD2 (5 bases). The CDR3 consists of 13 residues. From germline, CDR1 is SGHAT and CDR2 FQNNGV. The germline V and J ends were trimmed by 1 base and 3 bases, with 7 bases remaining between them. The CDR3: CASSLGRDYEQYF. The CDR3 DNA follows: TGTGCCAGCAGCTTAGGACGGGACTACGAGCAGTACTTC. Using reference TRBV11-2 and TRBJ2-7 for the parts outside the CDR3, the full variable domain is EAGVAQSPRYKIIEKRQSVAFWCNPISGHATLYWYQQILGQGPKLLIQFQNNGVVDDSQLPKDRFSAERLKGVDSTLKIQPAKLEDSAVYLCASSLGRDYEQYFGPGTRLTVT.

This sequence joins TRBV10-3 and TRBJ1-2; TRBD1 matches 9 bases. The CDR3 totals 12 residues. V was clipped by 4 bases and J by 6 bases; unmatched bases: 0. CDR1 is ENHRY and CDR2 is SYGVKD in the germline V gene. Written as DNA, the CDR3 is TGTGCCATCAGTGGGACAGGGGATGGCTACACCTTC. Its translation: CAISGTGDGYTF.